Each of the 28 T cell receptor beta chains below was sequenced from the same sample in a study of cytomegalovirus exposure and HLA in healthy donors. It was with 60 Vbeta and 13 Jbeta primers that the PCR ran. The assay was immunoSEQ multiplex PCR, and TCRdb's table has in-frame clones only and misses some. The data hold approximately 150,000 clones, with around 75% observed a single time. Source material: PBMCs. These receptors were taken from a female donor in good health and CMV-seronegative.

J is TRBJ1-5 and V is TRBV7-9; D may be TRBD1 (5 bases). Germline CDR1 and CDR2: SEHNR and FQNEAQ (reference sequence). CDR3 size: 15 residues. V was shortened by 4 bases and J by 2 bases, with 12 bases between the two germline ends. CDR3 amino acids: CASSSSDIRNQPQHF. The DNA for the CDR3 is TGTGCCAGCAGCTCATCGGACATACGCAATCAGCCCCAGCATTTT.

This clone has a handful of counts. The chain has TRBV29-1 and TRBJ2-3; D might be TRBD1 (8 bases). Trimming removed 5 bases at V and 1 base at J, with 16 bases between. The CDR3 contains 15 residues. Germline CDR1 and CDR2: SQVTM and ANQGSEA. The CDR3 loop is CSVTGQGGGTDTQYF. CDR3 bases: TGCAGCGTTACCGGACAGGGAGGGGGCACAGATACGCAGTATTTT.

The chain joins TRBV5-1 to TRBJ2-3, with 9 positions matching TRBD2. Looked up from germline, CDR1 is SGHRS and CDR2 is YFSETQ. V was pared by 7 bases and J by 6 bases, with 9 bases of the junction left unmatched. The CDR3 is made up of 14 amino acids. Here the CDR3 DNA reads TGCGCCAGCGGACTTGCGGGGGGGACCGATACGCAGTATTTT. Protein sequence: CASGLAGGTDTQYF.

The gene calls are TRBV10-2 and TRBJ2-3; D perhaps matches TRBD1 (7 bases). The CDR3 runs to 16 residues. Germline loops: CDR1 WSHSY, CDR2 SAAADI. V lost 2 bases, J lost 3 bases, and 15 bases lay in between. The DNA for the CDR3 is TGCGCCAGCAGTGAGGCGGGGACAGTGGATACAGATACGCAGTATTTT. As protein: CASSEAGTVDTDTQYF.

This chain links TRBV27 with TRBJ1-1; D uncertain. Trimming removed 4 bases from V and 2 bases from J, with 8 bases in between. The CDR3 loop spans 13 amino acids. The germline V gene encodes CDR1 MNHEY and CDR2 SMNVEV (reference sequence). The CDR3 loop reads CASSSPGNTEAFF. CDR3 nucleotides: TGTGCCAGCAGTTCCCCGGGAAACACTGAAGCTTTCTTT.

This clone appeared a single time. The chain couples TRBV5-8 to TRBJ2-3; D is unresolved. Deletions cut 1 base from V and 2 bases from J, with 11 bases between. This CDR3 has 15 amino acids. Germline CDR1 is SGHTS and CDR2 is YDEGEE. CDR3 residues: CASSLNPLNTDTQYF. The CDR3 nucleotides read TGTGCCAGCAGCTTGAATCCTCTTAACACAGATACGCAGTATTTT.

This sequence joins TRBV5-1 and TRBJ2-3; TRBD1 is a possible D gene (6 bases). From germline, CDR1 is SGHRS and CDR2 YFSETQ. CDR3 length: 13 amino acids. V lost 0 bases and J 9 bases, leaving 11 bases between the germline ends. CDR3 residues: CASSLDGGRTQYF. Written as DNA, the CDR3 is TGCGCCAGCAGCTTGGATGGGGGCCGCACGCAGTATTTT.

This clone has only a few counts. The germline gene is not matched at one end of the junction; a read error may be the cause. The chain combines TRBV7-9 with TRBJ1-2; the D gene is possibly TRBD1 (5 bases). The CDR3 loop spans 12 amino acids. Germline lookup yields CDR1 SEHNR and CDR2 FQNEAQ (reference sequence). The CDR3 DNA reads as TGTGCCAGCAGTTTAGGAGACAGAGGCTACACCTTC. Its translation: CASSLGDRGYTF.

The genes are TRBV30 and TRBJ2-1; the match to TRBD2 covers 14 bases. The CDR3 is 16 amino acids. Germline loops: CDR1 GTSNPN, CDR2 SVGIG (reference sequence). V gave up 8 bases and J gave up 4 bases; unmatched junction bases: 10. The CDR3 reads CALRTSGGPLYNEQFF. The CDR3 nucleotides read TGTGCCCTCAGGACTAGCGGGGGGCCCTTGTACAATGAGCAGTTCTTC.

V and J are TRBV28 and TRBJ2-7, with a tentative D call TRBD1 (6 bases). Germline V gene sequence: CDR1 MDHEN, CDR2 SYDVKM. The CDR3 is 15 amino acids. V lost 7 bases and J lost 2, with 18 bases in between. The CDR3 nucleotides are TGTGCCAGCACCGGACCCGACAGGCGCCCCTACGAGCAGTACTTC. Protein: CASTGPDRRPYEQYF.

The V gene is TRBV7-3, the J gene TRBJ2-5, with TRBD1 identical over 11 bases. CDR1 is SGHTA and CDR2 is FQGTGA in the germline V gene. V trimming: 8 bases; J trimming: 5 bases; junction bases outside the gene matches: 4. This CDR3 spans 13 amino acids. This CDR3 is CASGRDRGETQYF. In nucleotides, the CDR3 is TGTGCCAGCGGAAGGGACAGGGGGGAGACCCAGTACTTC.

The chain carries TRBV5-1 and TRBJ2-5; D is uncertain. The J call may be wrong; the DNA end is better matched by TRBJ2-7. This CDR3 has 15 amino acids. Germline values: CDR1 SGHRS, CDR2 YFSETQ. CDR3 protein: CASSLEPFPHYEQYF. The CDR3, as DNA: TGCGCCAGCAGCTTGGAACCATTCCCCCACTACGAGCAGTACTTC.

The V gene is TRBV9, the J gene TRBJ1-1, with 8 bases fitting TRBD1. V was pared by 0 bases and J by 6 bases, with 7 bases of the junction left unmatched. The CDR3 is 15 residues long. Germline-derived CDR1 and CDR2 are SGDLS and YYNGEE. The CDR3: CASSVGGQGGAEAFF. CDR3 DNA: TGTGCCAGCAGCGTAGGTGGACAGGGCGGCGCTGAAGCTTTCTTT.

The gene calls are TRBV10-3 and TRBJ2-7; possible D gene TRBD1, 6 bases. V lost 6 bases and J 3 bases, leaving 9 bases between the germline ends. The CDR3 has 12 residues. The germline CDR1 and CDR2 sequences are ENHRY and SYGVKD. As DNA, the CDR3 is TGTGCCATCAGCCTACAGGGCTACGAGCAGTACTTC. Protein sequence: CAISLQGYEQYF.

This clone was observed a few times. CDR3 DNA: TGTGCCAGCAGCCCGACTAGCGGGGTGCGCGGCACAGATACGCAGTATTTT. Translated, it gives CASSPTSGVRGTDTQYF. This chain links TRBV11-2 with TRBJ2-3; 11 bases line up with TRBD2. Germline V gene sequence: CDR1 SGHAT, CDR2 FQNNGV. This CDR3 region has 17 residues. The ends lost 5 bases at V and 1 base at J; junction bases unmatched: 8.

The DNA for the CDR3 is TGTGCCAGCAGCTTGGACAGGACCTATGGCTACACCTTC. Protein: CASSLDRTYGYTF. This sequence joins TRBV5-4 and TRBJ1-2, with D maybe TRBD1 (5 bases). The CDR3 is 13 amino acids. The germline V and J ends were trimmed by 0 bases and 4 bases, with 7 bases remaining between them. Germline values: CDR1 SGHNT, CDR2 YYREEE (reference sequence).

The chain carries TRBV18 and TRBJ1-1; D uncertain. CDR1 KGHSH and CDR2 LQKENI come from the germline V gene. The CDR3 contains 14 residues. The V gene lost 6 bases and the J gene lost 4 bases, with 15 bases spanning the gap. The CDR3 DNA reads TGTGCCAGCTCCCCCTTCGACAACCCCACTGAAGCTTTCTTT. Amino acid sequence: CASSPFDNPTEAFF.

The V and J genes are TRBV5-1 and TRBJ1-4; the match to TRBD1 covers 7 bases. Germline V CDR1 and CDR2: SGHRS, YFSETQ. Unmatched junction bases numbered 10, after V lost 3 bases and J lost 5 bases. This CDR3 spans 16 amino acids. Here the CDR3 DNA reads TGCGCCAGCAGCTCCCAAGGCGGGACAGTCAATGAAAAACTGTTTTTT. It yields the protein CASSSQGGTVNEKLFF.

The count of this clone is one. The J gene is TRBJ2-1, the V gene TRBV5-1, with TRBD1 as a possible D gene (6 bases). CDR3 length equals 13 residues. Deletions cut 6 bases from V and 7 bases from J, with 14 bases between. CDR1 and CDR2 from the germline V gene are SGHRS and YFSETQ. CDR3 sequence: CASTYIGQNEQFF. DNA of the CDR3: TGCGCCAGCACCTATATAGGACAGAATGAGCAGTTCTTC.

The chain carries TRBV10-1 and TRBJ1-5, with 8 bases aligning to TRBD1. V trimming: 6 bases; J trimming: 0 bases; junction bases outside the gene matches: 13. The CDR3 loop spans 18 amino acids. Germline V CDR1 and CDR2: WNHNN, SYGVQD (reference sequence). The CDR3 DNA reads as TGCGCCAGCAGGGAGGACAGGGACCCGGCCTATAGCAATCAGCCCCAGCATTTT. This sequence encodes CASREDRDPAYSNQPQHF.

The rearrangement links TRBV7-2 to TRBJ2-2, with 7 bases that match TRBD2. The CDR3 consists of 15 residues. The germline V gene encodes CDR1 SGHTA and CDR2 FQGNSA. The J segment lost 6 bases and the V segment lost 1 base, leaving 5 bases of the junction unmatched. DNA of the CDR3: TGTGCCAGCAGCTTAGGGGGGGGATCGTCCGGGGAGCTGTTTTTT. Translating it yields CASSLGGGSSGELFF.

This sequence joins TRBV6-5 and TRBJ1-2; 7 nucleotides line up with TRBD1. This CDR3 is built from 16 residues. V lost 0 bases to trimming and J lost 6 bases; unmatched junction nucleotides: 10. In germline, CDR1 is MNHEY, CDR2 SVGAGI. CDR3 in DNA: TGTGCCAGCAGTTACTCAGACAGGGACGGGGTGGATGGCTACACCTTC. Translated: CASSYSDRDGVDGYTF.

The rearrangement links TRBV5-1 to TRBJ1-1; 10 bases line up with TRBD1. V gave up 4 bases and J gave up 3 bases; unmatched junction bases: 6. Looked up from germline, CDR1 is SGHRS and CDR2 is YFSETQ. CDR3 length equals 15 residues. The CDR3: CASSARDRGDTEAFF. DNA of the CDR3: TGCGCCAGCAGCGCCCGGGACAGGGGTGACACTGAAGCTTTCTTT.

This chain connects TRBV9 to TRBJ1-1; D may be TRBD1 (6 bases). Germline CDR1 SGDLS, CDR2 YYNGEE. This CDR3 is built from 15 residues. Trimming removed 4 bases at V and 1 base at J, with 14 bases between. The CDR3 here is CASSRTGRANTEAFF. The CDR3 DNA follows: TGTGCCAGCAGCCGTACAGGGCGGGCGAACACTGAAGCTTTCTTT.

V gene TRBV5-4 combines with J gene TRBJ2-5; 7 bases agree with TRBD2. Germline loops: CDR1 SGHNT, CDR2 YYREEE (reference sequence). The CDR3 sequence is 16 residues long. Trimming at V came to 4 bases and at J to 0 bases, leaving 9 bases not matched to a gene. The DNA of the CDR3 is TGTGCCAGCAGCGCCCCTAGCGGAGACTACCAAGAGACCCAGTACTTC. This translates into CASSAPSGDYQETQYF.

V is TRBV9 and J is TRBJ2-1; D is uncertain. CDR3 length: 15 amino acids. The V and J ends lost 4 bases and 0 bases respectively, with 11 bases between them. Germline V lookup: CDR1 SGDLS, CDR2 YYNGEE. CDR3 sequence (DNA): TGTGCCAGCAGCCCCGCCTTCGGCTCCTACAATGAGCAGTTCTTC. Amino acid sequence: CASSPAFGSYNEQFF.

The chain is built from TRBV2 and TRBJ2-2; no firm D call. Trimming pared 8 bases from V and 5 bases from J, leaving 24 bases between. The CDR3 covers 17 residues. Germline-derived CDR1 and CDR2 are SNHLY and FYNNEI. The CDR3 loop is CASYGAPPAQRTGELFF. For the CDR3, the DNA is TGTGCCAGCTATGGAGCTCCCCCCGCCCAGAGAACCGGGGAGCTGTTTTTT. Together with reference TRBV2 and TRBJ2-2, the CDR3 gives the full variable domain: EPEVTQTPSHQVTQMGQEVILRCVPISNHLYFYWYRQILGQKVEFLVSFYNNEISEKSEIFDDQFSVERPDGSNFTLKIRSTKLEDSAMYFCASYGAPPAQRTGELFFGEGSRLTVL.

The genes are TRBV30 and TRBJ2-7; D perhaps matches TRBD2 (6 bases). In germline, CDR1 is GTSNPN, CDR2 SVGIG (reference sequence). CDR3 length: 12 residues. Trimming pared 1 base from V and 6 bases from J, leaving 10 bases between. CDR3 residues: CAWSADYREQYF. The CDR3 DNA is TGTGCCTGGAGTGCGGACTACCGCGAGCAGTACTTC.